The 2 T cell receptor beta chains below all came from one sample that was sequenced in a study of PD-1 blockade in classical Hodgkin lymphoma. Data came from immunoSEQ multiplex PCR; TCRdb stores just in-frame clones and leaves some out. The table shows 4,500 to 6,500 clones, with 80% to 90% occurring only once. As to time point: newly diagnosed, previously untreated cHL patient sample. Thawed PBMCs were subjected to magnetic negative selection, which yielded isolated CD8+ T cells. Sample: CD8+ T cells from blood. Every receptor here comes from a human donor with classical Hodgkin lymphoma.

The chain joins TRBV7-9 to TRBJ1-2; 8 bases line up with TRBD1. This CDR3 is built from 15 residues. CDR1 and CDR2 (germline): SEHNR, FQNEAQ (reference sequence). V shed 1 base and J 1 base; nucleotides not matched to a gene: 2. CDR3 in amino acids: CASSLVDRDNYGYTF. The CDR3, as DNA: TGTGCCAGCAGCTTAGTGGACAGGGATAACTATGGCTACACCTTC.

The rearrangement uses TRBV7-9 and TRBJ1-6; TRBD1 is a possible D gene (5 bases). Germline lookup yields CDR1 SEHNR and CDR2 FQNEAQ (reference sequence). V dropped 4 bases and J dropped 5 bases, with 24 bases sitting between them. The CDR3 has 19 amino acids. This CDR3 reads CASSSTLRDFRGNNSPLHF. The DNA of the CDR3 is TGTGCCAGCAGCTCGACCCTCCGGGACTTTCGGGGTAATAATTCACCCCTCCACTTT.